The 28 T cell receptor beta chains listed next were all sequenced from one sample in a study of PD-1 blockade in classical Hodgkin lymphoma. Method: immunoSEQ multiplex PCR; TCRdb's copy keeps in-frame clones and lacks some. The sample comprises about 97,000 clones, roughly 83% of which are singletons, and 12% rests with the top ten. Patients all relapsed after autologous stem cell transplantation, and there was variation in brentuximab vedotin exposure. This specimen consisted of peripheral blood mononuclear cells (PBMCs), obtained at baseline. These receptors were collected from a human donor with classical Hodgkin lymphoma.

The gene calls are TRBV5-1 and TRBJ2-2; possibly TRBD1 for D (6 bases). This CDR3 has 15 residues. V lost 3 bases and J lost 3, with 12 bases in between. CDR1 and CDR2 (germline): SGHRS, YFSETQ. CDR3 residues: CASSSQGTYTGELFF. The DNA of the CDR3 is TGCGCCAGCAGCTCCCAGGGGACCTACACCGGGGAGCTGTTTTTT.

The chain uses TRBV6-5 and TRBJ2-2, with a tentative D call TRBD2 (6 bases). The CDR3 totals 14 residues. Trimming stripped 7 bases from V and 3 bases from J, with 12 bases between. Germline V gene lookup returns CDR1 MNHEY and CDR2 SVGAGI. DNA for the CDR3: TGTGCCAGCACCCCGGGAGTTCACACCGGGGAGCTGTTTTTT. Translating gives CASTPGVHTGELFF.

The rearrangement uses TRBV5-1 and TRBJ2-5, with 7 bases fitting TRBD1. The ends lost 0 bases at V and 5 bases at J; junction bases unmatched: 4. The CDR3 extends over 14 amino acids. Germline loops: CDR1 SGHRS, CDR2 YFSETQ. The chain's CDR3 is CASSLVGGEETQYF. CDR3 coding DNA: TGCGCCAGCAGCTTGGTAGGGGGCGAGGAGACCCAGTACTTC.

J is TRBJ2-5 and V is TRBV6-6, with D hard to call. Trimming cost V 6 bases and J 3 bases, with 8 bases left between them. Germline loops: CDR1 MNHNY, CDR2 SVGAGI (reference sequence). This CDR3 region has 12 residues. DNA for the CDR3: TGTGCCAGCAGCCCTAGTGAAGAGACCCAGTACTTC. It yields the protein CASSPSEETQYF.

V gene TRBV5-8 combines with J gene TRBJ2-1; no reliable D call. V lost 1 base, J lost 6 bases, and 11 bases lay in between. This CDR3 spans 14 amino acids. Germline V gene data show CDR1 as SGHTS and CDR2 as YDEGEE. The CDR3 region is CASSLKGRGNEQFF. CDR3 nucleotide sequence: TGTGCCAGCAGCTTGAAGGGTCGCGGCAATGAGCAGTTCTTC.

The CDR3 coding sequence is TGTGCCAGCAGAACCGGACAGGGGGCGCAAGCTGGGCAGTACTTC. It specifies CASRTGQGAQAGQYF. This chain links TRBV6-5 with TRBJ2-5; 11 bases line up with TRBD1. Germline-derived CDR1 and CDR2 are MNHEY and SVGAGI. Trimming cost V 6 bases and J 11 bases; bases outside gene matches: 14. The CDR3 is made up of 15 amino acids.

Worth noting for this clone: This sample includes further DNA sequences coding for the same CDR3. This chain uses TRBV30 with TRBJ1-2, with TRBD1 as a possible D gene (6 bases). Germline CDR1 and CDR2: GTSNPN and SVGIG (reference sequence). The germline V and J ends were trimmed by 0 bases and 5 bases, with 7 bases remaining between them. The CDR3 totals 12 residues. DNA for the CDR3: TGTGCCTGGAGTGTAGGGGGGTATGGCTACACCTTC. It codes for CAWSVGGYGYTF.

The genes are TRBV2 and TRBJ2-1; 8 bases agree with TRBD2. Per germline, CDR1 SNHLY and CDR2 FYNNEI. The CDR3 is made up of 14 amino acids. V lost 7 bases to trimming and J lost 2 bases; unmatched junction nucleotides: 4. The CDR3 protein is CASIETSAYNEQFF. The CDR3 region has the DNA TGTGCCAGCATTGAGACTAGCGCCTACAATGAGCAGTTCTTC.

The DNA for the CDR3 is TGTGCCAGCAGTGAACAGGGATATGGCTACACCTTC. Translation gives CASSEQGYGYTF. The J gene is TRBJ1-2, the V gene TRBV6-5, with D possibly TRBD1 on 6 matching bases. V lost 5 bases to trimming and J lost 5 bases, with 9 bases between them. Germline CDR1 and CDR2: MNHEY and SVGAGI. The CDR3 has 12 residues.

V is TRBV5-1 and J is TRBJ2-7; 7 nucleotides agree with TRBD1. The V and J ends lost 0 bases and 2 bases, in that order; junction bases with no gene match: 5. From germline, CDR1 is SGHRS and CDR2 YFSETQ. The CDR3 has 15 amino acids. CDR3: CASSLEGARAYEQYF. CDR3 sequence (DNA): TGCGCCAGCAGCTTGGAGGGGGCGCGGGCCTACGAGCAGTACTTC. Complete variable domain (other parts from reference TRBV5-1 and TRBJ2-7): KAGVTQTPRYLIKTRGQQVTLSCSPISGHRSVSWYQQTPGQGLQFLFEYFSETQRNKGNFPGRFSGRQFSNSRSEMNVSTLELGDSALYLCASSLEGARAYEQYFGPGTRLTVT.

The CDR3 spells CATRPAENTEAFF. CDR3 coding DNA: TGTGCCACCCGACCAGCGGAGAACACTGAAGCTTTCTTT. The rearrangement joins TRBV6-5 to TRBJ1-1; D is unclear. Trimming pared 10 bases from V and 1 base from J, leaving 13 bases between. The CDR3 contains 13 residues. CDR1 MNHEY and CDR2 SVGAGI come from the germline V gene.

The chain joins TRBV7-9 to TRBJ1-1; 11 nucleotides agree with TRBD1. Germline CDR1 SEHNR, CDR2 FQNEAQ (reference sequence). The trim removed 3 bases at V and 0 bases at J, leaving 3 bases unmatched. The CDR3 totals 16 residues. The CDR3 loop is CASSLGTGGMNTEAFF. Written as DNA, the CDR3 is TGTGCCAGCAGCTTGGGGACAGGGGGTATGAACACTGAAGCTTTCTTT.

The J gene is TRBJ2-2, the V gene TRBV5-1, with TRBD1 matching over 8 bases. Per germline, CDR1 SGHRS and CDR2 YFSETQ. Trimming at V came to 3 bases and at J to 5 bases, leaving 6 bases not matched to a gene. The CDR3 extends over 15 amino acids. The CDR3 here is CASSWTGPVTGELFF. In DNA, the CDR3 is TGCGCCAGCAGCTGGACAGGGCCGGTGACCGGGGAGCTGTTTTTT.

The rearrangement joins TRBV19 to TRBJ2-7; the match to TRBD2 covers 8 bases. The germline V gene encodes CDR1 LNHDA and CDR2 SQIVND (reference sequence). V was clipped by 7 bases and J by 6 bases; unmatched bases: 5. This CDR3 has 12 amino acids. CDR3 in amino acids: CASTSRGGEQYF. The CDR3 nucleotides read TGTGCCAGTACCTCCCGGGGGGGCGAGCAGTACTTC.

The J gene is TRBJ2-1, the V gene TRBV6-6; TRBD2 matches 8 bases. The CDR3 has 14 amino acids. The germline gives CDR1 MNHNY, CDR2 SVGAGI (reference sequence). After removal of 7 bases from V and 7 bases from J, the junction contained 9 bases not matched to a gene. The CDR3 loop reads CASTRSGRFNEQFF. Here the CDR3 DNA reads TGTGCCAGCACCAGAAGCGGGAGATTTAATGAGCAGTTCTTC.

This clone appeared a single time. The V gene is TRBV14, the J gene TRBJ2-1; TRBD2 agrees at 13 bases. The CDR3 covers 19 residues. J lost 0 bases, V lost 1 base, and 6 bases had no gene match. Germline values: CDR1 SGHDN, CDR2 FVKESK. Here the CDR3 reads CASSQVWTSGSFSYNEQFF. The CDR3 region has the DNA TGTGCCAGCAGCCAAGTTTGGACTAGCGGGAGCTTCTCCTACAATGAGCAGTTCTTC.

The CDR3 DNA follows: TGTGCCAGTAGTCAGCCCTATGGCTACACCTTC. It codes for CASSQPYGYTF. V gene TRBV19 combines with J gene TRBJ1-2; unclear D gene. V shed 5 bases and J shed 4 bases, with 5 bases lying between them. CDR1 and CDR2 from the germline V gene are LNHDA and SQIVND (reference sequence). The CDR3 length is 11 residues.

The chain employs TRBV2 and TRBJ2-3; 7 bases match TRBD2. V was clipped by 6 bases and J by 0 bases; unmatched bases: 6. CDR3 size: 15 residues. Looked up from germline, CDR1 is SNHLY and CDR2 is FYNNEI. In DNA form, the CDR3 reads TGTGCCAGCAGGAGACTAGCACTTAGCACAGATACGCAGTATTTT. Translating it yields CASRRLALSTDTQYF.

The chain is built from TRBV19 and TRBJ2-7, with D perhaps matching TRBD2 (5 bases). The CDR3 is 15 amino acids. V shed 5 bases and J shed 3 bases, with 17 bases lying between them. Germline V gene sequence: CDR1 LNHDA, CDR2 SQIVND (reference sequence). CDR3 in DNA: TGTGCCAGTAGTGCGAGGTCTAGCAGAAGCTACGAGCAGTACTTC. Encoded protein: CASSARSSRSYEQYF.

V gene TRBV9 combines with J gene TRBJ2-1; the D gene is possibly TRBD1 (6 bases). CDR1 SGDLS and CDR2 YYNGEE come from the germline V gene. The V end was cut by 4 bases, the J end by 0 bases, with 11 bases between. The CDR3 totals 15 residues. The CDR3 DNA sequence: TGTGCCAGCAGCCAAACAGGGAGCTCCTACAATGAGCAGTTCTTC. This codes for CASSQTGSSYNEQFF.

The chain has TRBV10-3 and TRBJ1-2; the match to TRBD1 covers 7 bases. V was clipped by 6 bases and J by 4 bases; unmatched bases: 17. The V gene's germline CDR1 is ENHRY and CDR2 SYGVKD. This CDR3 contains 17 residues. Here the CDR3 DNA reads TGTGCCATCAGAGACGACAGAGACAGGGCCTCCTCCTATGGCTACACCTTC. Its translation is CAIRDDRDRASSYGYTF.

The genes are TRBV11-3 and TRBJ2-1; D is ambiguous. V lost 0 bases and J lost 5, with 5 bases in between. Germline CDR1 reads SGHNT; CDR2 reads YENEEA. This CDR3 comprises 13 residues. CDR3 in DNA: TGTGCCAGCAGCTTAGACGGCCACAATGAGCAGTTCTTC. The encoded protein is CASSLDGHNEQFF.

This clone has just one count. V gene TRBV16 combines with J gene TRBJ2-1; TRBD2 is a possible D gene (6 bases). The CDR3 has 15 amino acids. The V end was cut by 4 bases, the J end by 3 bases, with 13 bases between. The germline gives CDR1 KGHSY, CDR2 FQNENV. DNA of the CDR3: TGTGCCAGCAGCCCCGCGGCGGGAAGCTACAATGAGCAGTTCTTC. Residues: CASSPAAGSYNEQFF.

The rearrangement links TRBV7-2 to TRBJ2-3; 12 bases agree with TRBD2. Germline CDR1 and CDR2: SGHTA and FQGNSA. The V segment lost 1 base and the J segment 7 bases; nucleotides outside the gene matches: 9. The CDR3 spans 17 residues. The CDR3 reads CASSLVASGRADNTQYF. CDR3 DNA sequence: TGTGCCAGCAGCTTAGTTGCTAGCGGGAGGGCAGATAATACGCAGTATTTT. Full variable domain (missing parts from reference TRBV7-2 and TRBJ2-3): GAGVSQSPSNKVTEKGKDVELRCDPISGHTALYWYRQSLGQGLEFLIYFQGNSAPDKSGLPSDRFSAERTGGSVSTLTIQRTQQEDSAVYLCASSLVASGRADNTQYFGPGTRLTVL.

V usage is TRBV29-1 and J usage is TRBJ1-2; TRBD1 is a possible D gene (6 bases). V lost 7 bases, J lost 4 bases, and 16 bases lay in between. CDR3 length equals 13 residues. The germline gives CDR1 SQVTM, CDR2 ANQGSEA. CDR3 coding DNA: TGCAGCGCCGCTGGGGGCGAGGGCTATGGCTACACCTTC. It encodes CSAAGGEGYGYTF.

This clone has only a few counts. The rearrangement joins TRBV19 to TRBJ1-2, with D possibly being TRBD1 (5 bases). V was pared by 6 bases and J by 5 bases, with 19 bases between. The CDR3 consists of 15 residues. Per the germline V gene, CDR1 is LNHDA and CDR2 is SQIVND (reference sequence). The CDR3 here is CASSQRQPEYYGYTF. The CDR3, as DNA: TGTGCCAGTAGCCAGAGACAGCCAGAATATTATGGCTACACCTTC.

The chain employs TRBV7-8 and TRBJ2-7, with 7 bases identical to TRBD1. CDR1 and CDR2 (germline): SGHVS, FQNEAQ. J lost 4 bases, V lost 8 bases, and 5 bases had no gene match. The CDR3 loop spans 12 amino acids. The CDR3 loop reads CASGQVVYEQYF. CDR3 bases: TGTGCCAGCGGACAGGTTGTATACGAGCAGTACTTC.

The chain is built from TRBV30 and TRBJ1-6, with a weak D call TRBD1 (5 bases). The ends were cut back, 1 base at V and 9 bases at J, with 10 bases in the middle. The CDR3 is 13 residues long. CDR1 and CDR2 (germline): GTSNPN, SVGIG (reference sequence). The CDR3 here is CAWSGQGGSPLHF. DNA of the CDR3: TGTGCCTGGAGTGGCCAGGGCGGTTCACCCCTCCACTTT.